The 27 T cell receptor beta chains listed next were all sequenced from one sample in a study of blood T cells in healthy people across ages. Then a second PCR, running roughly 7 to 12 cycles, was carried out with a sample-barcoded 5' primer and a J-beta primer mix. MiXCR, run by TCRdb on the 5' RACE reads, gives a single entry per CDR3 protein. The table lists some 1.7 million distinct CDR3 sequences, 28% of them singletons. The sample consisted of blood. The receptors here all came from a young woman in good health.

As regards this clonotype: It may be a read error: a sequence one base away is much more abundant. The genes are TRBV7-2 and TRBJ2-4, with unresolved D. The CDR3 loop spans 15 amino acids. Trimming pared 10 bases from V and 2 bases from J, leaving 18 bases between. Germline assignment: CDR1 SGHTA and CDR2 FQGNSA. The CDR3 sequence is CANSPPGVSKNIQYF. CDR3 sequence (DNA): TGTGCCAACAGTCCCCCGGGCGTTTCCAAAAACATTCAGTACTTC.

The table lists this clonotype with a few counts. The rearrangement links TRBV9 to TRBJ2-1; no clear D. The V and J ends lost 0 bases and 0 bases respectively, with 10 bases between them. Per the germline V gene, CDR1 is SGDLS and CDR2 is YYNGEE. The CDR3 is 16 amino acids. The CDR3 sequence is CASSVVAAISYNEQFF. The DNA of the CDR3 is TGTGCCAGCAGCGTAGTGGCGGCGATCTCCTACAATGAGCAGTTCTTC.

This clonotype was picked up a small number of times. The rearrangement joins TRBV6-5 to TRBJ2-5, with 8 nucleotides matching TRBD2. The CDR3 is made up of 17 amino acids. V shed 0 bases and J 5 bases; nucleotides not matched to a gene: 11. Germline V gives CDR1 MNHEY, CDR2 SVGAGI. For the CDR3, the DNA is TGTGCCAGCAGTTACTCGATTTCAACGGGGGGGCCGGAGACCCAGTACTTC. Translation gives CASSYSISTGGPETQYF.

This chain uses TRBV2 with TRBJ1-2; the D is unclear. V lost 1 base and J 4 bases, leaving 10 bases between the germline ends. This CDR3 is 14 amino acids long. The germline CDR1 and CDR2 sequences are SNHLY and FYNNEI. In DNA form, the CDR3 reads TGTGCCAGCAGTGAAGTGTGGACTTCCTATGGCTACACCTTC. Translated: CASSEVWTSYGYTF.

V usage is TRBV27 and J usage is TRBJ1-2; possibly TRBD1 for D (5 bases). The V end lost 5 bases, the J end lost 4 bases, and 14 bases lay between the germline ends. This CDR3 has 14 residues. CDR1 is MNHEY, CDR2 SMNVEV, per germline (reference sequence). The CDR3 loop is CASSGGTGSYGYTF. Here the CDR3 DNA reads TGTGCCAGCAGTGGCGGGACCGGTAGCTATGGCTACACCTTC.

The chain has TRBV12-3 or TRBV12-4 and TRBJ2-3; D is uncertain. The ends were cut back, 7 bases at V and 0 bases at J, with 11 bases in the middle. This CDR3 region has 14 residues. CDR3 nucleotide sequence: TGTGCCAGCACCTGGAGAGTGAGCACAGATACGCAGTATTTT. Amino acids: CASTWRVSTDTQYF.

Written as DNA, the CDR3 is TGTGCCAGCAGCCCCATGCCCCCAAACATTCAGTACTTC. Translation gives CASSPMPPNIQYF. V is TRBV7-8 and J is TRBJ2-4; D call uncertain. The ends were cut back, 5 bases at V and 6 bases at J, with 11 bases in the middle. Germline V lookup: CDR1 SGHVS, CDR2 FQNEAQ. The CDR3 totals 13 residues.

This clonotype was observed a few times. The genes are TRBV29-1 and TRBJ2-7; 7 bases line up with TRBD2. Germline-derived CDR1 and CDR2 are SQVTM and ANQGSEA. With 7 bases clipped from V and 6 bases from J, the junction kept 9 bases outside the gene matches. The length of the CDR3 is 12 residues. The CDR3 DNA sequence: TGCAGCGGCTCGGACTGGGAGGGCGAGCAGTACTTC. This translates into CSGSDWEGEQYF.

This clonotype was detected a few times. This chain joins TRBV6-5 and TRBJ1-5, with 8 bases lining up with TRBD1. The length of the CDR3 is 16 residues. Germline CDR1 MNHEY, CDR2 SVGAGI. V dropped 4 bases and J dropped 5; count of bases not matched to a gene: 10. CDR3 sequence reads: CASSSPDRGRYQPQHF. CDR3 DNA: TGTGCCAGCAGTTCACCCGACAGGGGCCGTTATCAGCCCCAGCATTTT.

The chain uses TRBV2 and TRBJ1-2; TRBD1 might be the D (5 bases). The V and J ends lost 6 bases and 5 bases respectively, with 16 bases between them. The germline CDR1 and CDR2 sequences are SNHLY and FYNNEI. The CDR3 has 14 amino acids. The CDR3 region is CASRGNRGGYGYTF. The CDR3 bases are TGTGCCAGCAGAGGGAATAGGGGAGGTTATGGCTACACCTTC.

The chain uses TRBV9 and TRBJ2-3; D unclear. V was trimmed by 0 bases and J by 6 bases, leaving 8 bases between them. The CDR3 length is 13 residues. Per germline, CDR1 SGDLS and CDR2 YYNGEE. The CDR3 loop reads CASSVVASDTQYF. CDR3 sequence (DNA): TGTGCCAGCAGCGTAGTGGCCTCGGATACGCAGTATTTT.

This clonotype was counted only a few times. The chain joins TRBV19 to TRBJ1-5, with 12 bases lining up with TRBD1. J was trimmed by 6 bases and V by 5 bases; bases with no gene match: 5. Looked up from germline, CDR1 is LNHDA and CDR2 is SQIVND (reference sequence). The CDR3 is 15 amino acids. CDR3 sequence: CASSPGTGGPQPQHF. CDR3 nucleotides: TGTGCCAGTAGTCCCGGGACAGGGGGCCCTCAGCCCCAGCATTTT.

This clonotype was found many times. The chain is built from TRBV20-1 and TRBJ2-7; no firm D call. Germline assignment: CDR1 DFQATT and CDR2 SNEGSKA (reference sequence). V shed 1 base and J shed 0 bases, with 10 bases lying between them. The CDR3 sequence is 14 residues long. As DNA, the CDR3 is TGCAGTGCTAGAGGGGCAGGTAGCTCCTACGAGCAGTACTTC. It translates to CSARGAGSSYEQYF.

J is TRBJ1-4 and V is TRBV5-1; D is possibly TRBD1 (5 bases). The CDR3 loop spans 18 amino acids. Per germline, CDR1 SGHRS and CDR2 YFSETQ. Trimming took 0 bases from V and 0 from J, leaving 15 bases between them. CDR3 in DNA: TGCGCCAGCAGCTTGGCTAGCAGGGTGCCTGCAACTAATGAAAAACTGTTTTTT. Protein product: CASSLASRVPATNEKLFF.

The rearrangement joins TRBV7-9 to TRBJ2-3, with 12 bases matching TRBD2. V lost 5 bases to trimming and J lost 3 bases; unmatched junction nucleotides: 9. Germline CDR1 SEHNR, CDR2 FQNEAQ (reference sequence). There are 17 residues in the CDR3. CDR3 sequence reads: CASSRASGRGLTDTQYF. For the CDR3, the DNA is TGTGCCAGCAGCCGAGCTAGCGGGAGGGGGTTGACAGATACGCAGTATTTT.

The table lists this clonotype with a few counts. The V gene is TRBV5-1, the J gene TRBJ1-4; weak D call: TRBD1 (5 bases). The CDR3 extends over 14 amino acids. V shed 4 bases and J shed 6 bases, with 13 bases lying between them. Germline loops: CDR1 SGHRS, CDR2 YFSETQ. CDR3 amino acids: CASSPDSVDEKLFF. The CDR3 nucleotides are TGCGCCAGCAGCCCCGACAGTGTGGATGAAAAACTGTTTTTT.

A few counts support this clonotype. The chain recombines TRBV20-1 with TRBJ1-4, with D tentatively TRBD1 (5 bases). CDR1 DFQATT and CDR2 SNEGSKA come from the germline V gene (reference sequence). The CDR3 is 11 amino acids. V dropped 7 bases and J dropped 5 bases, with 8 bases sitting between them. CDR3 sequence: CSGGINEKLFF. The DNA for the CDR3 is TGCAGTGGGGGGATAAATGAAAAACTGTTTTTT.

This clonotype has only a few counts. This chain connects TRBV21-1 to TRBJ2-2; no check of the table's D call, TRBD2, against the DNA was made. TRBV21-1 is designated a pseudogene. The CDR3 spans 17 residues. The CDR3 loop reads CASSPSRLAGGTGELFF. For the CDR3, the DNA is TGTGCCAGCAGCCCATCCCGACTAGCGGGAGGCACCGGGGAGCTGTTTTTT.

Many counts were recorded for this clonotype. The V call is TRBV6-2 or TRBV6-3, the J call TRBJ2-7; the D is unclear. Germline V gives CDR1 MNHEY, CDR2 SVGEGT. The CDR3 loop spans 14 amino acids. Trimming stripped 6 bases from V and 3 bases from J, with 15 bases between. The CDR3 DNA reads as TGTGCCAGCAGATATTCGAAAGGAAGCTACGAGCAGTACTTC. This gives the protein CASRYSKGSYEQYF.

The chain employs TRBV30 and TRBJ1-2, with D unresolved. Between the trimmed V and J ends, which lost 7 bases and 0 bases, there was a span of 21 bases. This CDR3 is 16 amino acids long. Germline V gene lookup returns CDR1 GTSNPN and CDR2 SVGIG (reference sequence). CDR3 nucleotide sequence: TGTGCCTTGTCTGGCCTCACTTGGACTCCTAACTATGGCTACACCTTC. It codes for CALSGLTWTPNYGYTF.

The chain links TRBV5-5 to TRBJ2-7, with D maybe TRBD1 (6 bases). V was shortened by 2 bases and J by 0 bases, with 15 bases between the two germline ends. Germline V lookup: CDR1 SGHKS, CDR2 YYEKEE (reference sequence). The CDR3 consists of 16 residues. In nucleotides, the CDR3 is TGTGCCAGCAGCTTAGGGGGTTGGATGGCCTCCTACGAGCAGTACTTC. Residues: CASSLGGWMASYEQYF.

This chain joins TRBV3-1 and TRBJ1-1; no clear D. Trimming left V 6 bases short and J 4 bases short, with 12 bases between. Germline CDR1 is LGHDT and CDR2 is YNNKEL (reference sequence). This CDR3 has 13 amino acids. The CDR3 region is CASRGEGGTEAFF. CDR3 sequence (DNA): TGTGCCAGCAGGGGCGAAGGAGGCACTGAAGCTTTCTTT.

The chain joins TRBV7-2 to TRBJ2-4; a weak D match, TRBD1 (6 bases). This CDR3 spans 14 amino acids. Germline CDR1 is SGHTA and CDR2 is FQGNSA. Between the trimmed V and J ends, which lost 3 bases and 13 bases, there was a span of 19 bases. The CDR3 protein is CASSFQGTLYGQYF. The DNA of the CDR3 is TGTGCCAGCAGCTTCCAGGGGACCCTCTACGGGCAGTACTTC.

The V and J genes are TRBV5-6 and TRBJ2-1; D may be TRBD2 (5 bases). The V gene's germline CDR1 is SGHDT and CDR2 YYEEEE. There are 16 residues in the CDR3. V was trimmed by 4 bases and J by 7 bases, leaving 21 bases between them. Here the CDR3 DNA reads TGTGCCAGCAGCCCTCAGGCGGGCGGCCTGGGGAATGAGCAGTTCTTC. Protein: CASSPQAGGLGNEQFF. The whole variable domain, filled in from reference TRBV5-6 and TRBJ2-1, reads DAGVTQSPTHLIKTRGQQVTLRCSPKSGHDTVSWYQQALGQGPQFIFQYYEEEERQRGNFPDRFSGHQFPNYSSELNVNALLLGDSALYLCASSPQAGGLGNEQFFGPGTRLTVL.

V is TRBV7-9 and J is TRBJ2-5; tentative D call: TRBD2 (6 bases). The CDR3 has 14 residues. Per germline, CDR1 SEHNR and CDR2 FQNEAQ (reference sequence). The germline V and J ends were trimmed by 4 bases and 0 bases, with 9 bases remaining between them. CDR3 sequence: CASSSRLDQETQYF. The CDR3 DNA reads as TGTGCCAGCAGCTCCCGACTAGACCAAGAGACCCAGTACTTC.

The CDR3 DNA reads as TGTGCCAGCAGCCCTGGGTGGGCCACTGAAGCTTTCTTT. Translated, it gives CASSPGWATEAFF. This sequence joins TRBV27 and TRBJ1-1, with D unresolved. Per the germline V gene, CDR1 is MNHEY and CDR2 is SMNVEV (reference sequence). The CDR3 length is 13 residues. V lost 6 bases and J 4 bases, leaving 12 bases between the germline ends.

This clonotype was seen a few times. This chain uses TRBV29-1 with TRBJ2-2; possible D gene TRBD1, 6 bases. Germline CDR1 SQVTM, CDR2 ANQGSEA. The ends were cut back, 7 bases at V and 5 bases at J, with 11 bases in the middle. CDR3 size: 12 residues. The CDR3 coding sequence is TGCAGCGCCTACAGGGAAACCGGGGAGCTGTTTTTT. Translating gives CSAYRETGELFF.